One T cell receptor (beta chain) is described in this entry. The antigen is undetermined. This sample was included in a study of shared clonotypes between healthy human individuals. Findings of the study overall: Sequencing depth was predicted to influence how clonotypes are shared among donors. Although depth was large, rarefaction showed that sequencing of the sorted subsets was incomplete.

Germline values: CDR1 GTSNPN, CDR2 SVGIG (reference sequence). V was pared by 8 bases and J by 2 bases, with 9 bases between. CDR3 length: 12 residues. Clones were read by immunoSEQ multiplex PCR, and TCRdb kept only the in-frame ones, dropping some. The sample lists 2,100,000 or so clones; 95% were seen once. Sequencing input: naive CD4+ T cells sorted from blood. This sample's subset: CD45RA+ positively selected. The sequence derives from a man between 18 and 35 years old in good health. The chain is built from TRBV30 and TRBJ1-4; possible D gene TRBD1, 6 bases. CDR3 in amino acids: CASGQTNEKLFF. The CDR3 DNA reads TGTGCCAGCGGACAGACTAATGAAAAACTGTTTTTT.